This TCR beta chain derives from a study of blood T cell repertoires in COVID-19. The junction had 9 bases not matched to a gene; V was cut back by 5 bases and J by 3 bases. Germline assignment: CDR1 SEHNR and CDR2 FQNEAQ (reference sequence). The CDR3 runs to 17 residues. Methods used by the authors: Using reference gene primer amplification, nucleated cell counts were estimated. Data came from immunoSEQ multiplex PCR; TCRdb stores just in-frame clones and leaves some out. Clone size and V and J calls were adopted from that table, with D and trimming inferred from the DNA. The top ten hold 6% to 6.5% of the sample, which has about 250,000 clones, 70% to 90% seen once. It was during active infection that Seattle patients were enrolled and then longitudinally followed.

The sequenced material came from peripheral blood. This clonotype was sampled from a woman aged 25-40 years with COVID-19, enrolled during active disease. V and J are TRBV7-9 and TRBJ2-2, with 10 bases that match TRBD2. CDR3 nucleotide sequence: TGTGCCAGCAGCCTAGGGGCTAGCGGGAGTCACACCGGGGAGCTGTTTTTT. As protein: CASSLGASGSHTGELFF.